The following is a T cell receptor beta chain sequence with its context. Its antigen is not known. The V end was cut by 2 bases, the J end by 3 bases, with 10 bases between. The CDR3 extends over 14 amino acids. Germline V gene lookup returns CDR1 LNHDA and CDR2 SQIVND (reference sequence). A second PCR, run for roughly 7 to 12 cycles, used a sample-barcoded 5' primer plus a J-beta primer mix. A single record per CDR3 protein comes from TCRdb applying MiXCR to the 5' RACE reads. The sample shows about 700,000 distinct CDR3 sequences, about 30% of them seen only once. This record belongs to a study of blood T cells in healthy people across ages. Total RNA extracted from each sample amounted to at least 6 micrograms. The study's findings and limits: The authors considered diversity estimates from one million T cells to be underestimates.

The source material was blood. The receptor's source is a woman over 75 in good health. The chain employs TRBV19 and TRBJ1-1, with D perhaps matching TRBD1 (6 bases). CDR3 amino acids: CASSILGAYTEAFF. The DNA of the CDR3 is TGTGCCAGTAGTATACTGGGGGCATACACTGAAGCTTTCTTT.